A selection of T cell receptor beta chains follows, all from one sample in a study of cytomegalovirus exposure and HLA in healthy donors. Profiled with immunoSEQ multiplex PCR; TCRdb holds only in-frame clones, not every one. The data show roughly 150,000 clones, roughly 91% seen once. The sample consisted of PBMCs. Source of these receptors: a woman younger than 30 in good health and CMV-seropositive. CDR3s leave out the opening cysteine and the closing phenylalanine or tryptophan.

len: 15
v_gene: TRBV4-1
CDR3aa: ASSQDTFGGVNTEAF

len: 15
v_gene: TRBV21-1
CDR3aa: ASSKVSAGVSTDTQY

len: 8
v_gene: TRBV20-1
CDR3aa: SATRNEQF

len: 10
v_gene: TRBV28
CDR3aa: ASRLVSGEQY

len: 12
v_gene: TRBV5-4
CDR3aa: ASSSRTGEETQY

len: 12
v_gene: TRBV18
CDR3aa: ASSPQGPQETQY

len: 14
v_gene: TRBV4-1
CDR3aa: ASSQELLAGVSEQY

len: 14
v_gene: TRBV5-1
CDR3aa: ASSLAERKNTGELF

len: 11
v_gene: TRBV27
CDR3aa: ASSLSGAYEQY

len: 13
v_gene: TRBV6-6
CDR3aa: ASSYGAGLGDTQY

len: 9
v_gene: TRBV28
CDR3aa: ASSLAYEQY

len: 12
v_gene: TRBV11-2
CDR3aa: ASSSGSRTDTQY

len: 14
v_gene: TRBV30
CDR3aa: AWLPNDRGWSYEQY

len: 11
v_gene: TRBV18
CDR3aa: ASSPDRSQPQH

len: 14
v_gene: TRBV4-1
CDR3aa: ASSQDSGGGKNIQY

len: 11
v_gene: TRBV5-1
CDR3aa: ASSLTESYEQY

len: 9
v_gene: TRBV28
CDR3aa: ASSFNMDRS

len: 13
v_gene: TRBV11-1
CDR3aa: ASSYRQGMNTEAF

len: 14
v_gene: TRBV7-6
CDR3aa: ASSLVGSGQNEKLF

len: 14
v_gene: TRBV6-6
CDR3aa: ASKRGASKSTDTQY

len: 12
v_gene: TRBV11-1
CDR3aa: ASSSRTGVGGYT

len: 14
v_gene: TRBV28
CDR3aa: ASSLWGGGLGGELF

len: 14
v_gene: TRBV6-5
CDR3aa: ASSYSAGQGTTEAF

len: 15
v_gene: TRBV4-3
CDR3aa: ASSQRPGGGTNEKLF

len: 11
v_gene: TRBV6-5
CDR3aa: ASRLPSSYEQY

len: 11
v_gene: TRBV19
CDR3aa: ASSIVREETQY

len: 10
v_gene: TRBV7-2
CDR3aa: ASSLDMNTQY

len: 16
v_gene: TRBV30
CDR3aa: AWSVGTLGGYSNQPQH

len: 11
v_gene: TRBV2
CDR3aa: ARGTGSNQPQH

len: 13
v_gene: TRBV10-2
CDR3aa: ASSAGTGTYNEQF

len: 11
v_gene: TRBV10-3
CDR3aa: ASSFGGGEKLF

len: 12
v_gene: TRBV9
CDR3aa: ASSVGQGGYEQY

len: 14
v_gene: TRBV5-1
CDR3aa: ASSLLSRERTDTQY

len: 13
v_gene: TRBV11-3
CDR3aa: ASSLGLAGGDEQY

len: 11
v_gene: TRBV9
CDR3aa: ASSAREGWEQF

len: 12
v_gene: TRBV2
CDR3aa: ASSLDRIQETQY

len: 13
v_gene: TRBV2
CDR3aa: ASSEGVQNTDTQY

len: 14
v_gene: TRBV15
CDR3aa: ATSRDGDSNTGELF

len: 14
v_gene: TRBV30
CDR3aa: AWSIPQAGGPHEQF

len: 12
v_gene: TRBV5-1
CDR3aa: ASSSSGGNNEQF

len: 12
v_gene: TRBV9
CDR3aa: ASSPGTSVHEQY

len: 11
v_gene: TRBV6-4
CDR3aa: ASSETETGELF

len: 13
v_gene: TRBV27
CDR3aa: ASSLSGGFTGELF

len: 13
v_gene: TRBV28
CDR3aa: ASRIRAGHSYEQY

len: 11
v_gene: TRBV2
CDR3aa: ASSNYPYNEQF

len: 11
v_gene: TRBV30
CDR3aa: AWSSGRGMEAF